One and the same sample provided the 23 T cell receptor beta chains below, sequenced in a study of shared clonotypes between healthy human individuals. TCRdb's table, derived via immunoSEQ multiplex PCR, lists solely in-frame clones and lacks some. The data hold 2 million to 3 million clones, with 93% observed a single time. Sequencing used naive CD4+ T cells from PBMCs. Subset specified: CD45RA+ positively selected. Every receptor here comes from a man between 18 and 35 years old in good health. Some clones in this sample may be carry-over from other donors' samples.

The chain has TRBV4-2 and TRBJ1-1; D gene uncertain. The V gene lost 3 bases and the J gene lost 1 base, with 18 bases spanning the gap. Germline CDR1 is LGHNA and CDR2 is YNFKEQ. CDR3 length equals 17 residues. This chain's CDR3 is CASSHSASMGGNTEAFF. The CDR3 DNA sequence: TGTGCCAGCAGCCATAGCGCCTCGATGGGAGGGAACACTGAAGCTTTCTTT.

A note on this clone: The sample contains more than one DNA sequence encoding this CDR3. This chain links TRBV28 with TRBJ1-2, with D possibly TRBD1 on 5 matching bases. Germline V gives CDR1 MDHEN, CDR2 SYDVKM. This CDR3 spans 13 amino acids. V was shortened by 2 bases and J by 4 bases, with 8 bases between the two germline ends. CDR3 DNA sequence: TGTGCCAGCAGTTTACGACAGATCTATGGCTACACCTTC. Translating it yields CASSLRQIYGYTF.

The CDR3: CASSPLTGGGEQYF. CDR3 bases: TGCGCCAGCAGCCCCCTGACAGGGGGGGGCGAGCAGTACTTC. This rearrangement joins TRBV5-1 to TRBJ2-7, with TRBD1 matching 9 bases. V lost 4 bases to trimming and J lost 6 bases; unmatched junction nucleotides: 8. The length of the CDR3 is 14 residues. Germline assignment: CDR1 SGHRS and CDR2 YFSETQ.

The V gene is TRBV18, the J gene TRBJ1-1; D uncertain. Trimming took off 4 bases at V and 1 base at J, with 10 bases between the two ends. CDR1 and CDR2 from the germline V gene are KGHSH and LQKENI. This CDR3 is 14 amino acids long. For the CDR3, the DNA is TGTGCCAGCTCACAGGACGCAAGGAACACTGAAGCTTTCTTT. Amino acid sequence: CASSQDARNTEAFF.

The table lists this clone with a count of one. The CDR3 spells CASSSDRGLLAKLFF. CDR3 nucleotide sequence: TGTGCCAGCAGTTCAGACAGGGGGCTCCTGGCCAAACTGTTTTTT. The rearrangement links TRBV6-6 to TRBJ1-4; TRBD1 matches at 10 bases. The CDR3 length is 15 residues. From germline, CDR1 is MNHNY and CDR2 SVGAGI (reference sequence). J gave up 11 bases and V 4 bases, and 10 bases lay outside the gene matches.

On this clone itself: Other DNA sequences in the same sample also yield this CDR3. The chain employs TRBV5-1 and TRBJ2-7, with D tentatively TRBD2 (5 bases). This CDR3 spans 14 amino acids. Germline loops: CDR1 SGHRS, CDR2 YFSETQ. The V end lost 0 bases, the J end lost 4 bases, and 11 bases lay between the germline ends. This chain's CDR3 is CASSLGGSPYEQYF. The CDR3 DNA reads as TGCGCCAGCAGCTTGGGAGGGTCCCCATACGAGCAGTACTTC.

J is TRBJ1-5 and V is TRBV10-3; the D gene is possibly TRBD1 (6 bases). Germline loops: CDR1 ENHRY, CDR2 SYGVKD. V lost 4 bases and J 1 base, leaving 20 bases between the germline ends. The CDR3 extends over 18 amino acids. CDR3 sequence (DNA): TGTGCCATCAGTGGTGGGGGCGCCATGGGATCCAGCAATCAGCCCCAGCATTTT. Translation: CAISGGGAMGSSNQPQHF.

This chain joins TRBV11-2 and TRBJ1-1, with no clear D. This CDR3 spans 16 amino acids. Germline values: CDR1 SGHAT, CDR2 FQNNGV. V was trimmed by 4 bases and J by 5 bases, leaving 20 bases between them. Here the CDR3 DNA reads TGTGCCAGCAGCTCGGAAGGATTCCGGATTAAGACTGAAGCTTTCTTT. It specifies CASSSEGFRIKTEAFF.

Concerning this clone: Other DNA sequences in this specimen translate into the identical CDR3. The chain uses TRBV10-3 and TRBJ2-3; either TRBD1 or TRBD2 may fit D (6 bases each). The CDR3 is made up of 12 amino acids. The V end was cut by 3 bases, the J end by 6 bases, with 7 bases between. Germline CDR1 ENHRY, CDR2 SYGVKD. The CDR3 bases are TGTGCCATCAGTGAAGGGGGGGATACGCAGTATTTT. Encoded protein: CAISEGGDTQYF.

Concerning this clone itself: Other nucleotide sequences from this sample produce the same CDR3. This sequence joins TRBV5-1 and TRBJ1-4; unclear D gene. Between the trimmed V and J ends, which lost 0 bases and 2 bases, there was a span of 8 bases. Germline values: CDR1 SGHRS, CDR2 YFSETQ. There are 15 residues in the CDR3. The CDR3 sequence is CASSLGGSTNEKLFF. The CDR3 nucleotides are TGCGCCAGCAGCTTGGGGGGTTCCACTAATGAAAAACTGTTTTTT.

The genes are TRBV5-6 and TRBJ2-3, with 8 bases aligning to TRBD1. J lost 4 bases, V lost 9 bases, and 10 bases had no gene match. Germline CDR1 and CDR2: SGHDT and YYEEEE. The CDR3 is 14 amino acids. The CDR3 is CATTRGLPPDTQYF. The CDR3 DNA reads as TGTGCCACCACCAGGGGGCTTCCGCCAGATACGCAGTATTTT. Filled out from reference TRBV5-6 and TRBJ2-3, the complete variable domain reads DAGVTQSPTHLIKTRGQQVTLRCSPKSGHDTVSWYQQALGQGPQFIFQYYEEEERQRGNFPDRFSGHQFPNYSSELNVNALLLGDSALYLCATTRGLPPDTQYFGPGTRLTVL.

The CDR3 spells CASSFRLGADSNQPQHF. CDR3 DNA: TGTGCCAGCAGTTTTCGGTTGGGGGCCGATAGCAATCAGCCCCAGCATTTT. J is TRBJ1-5 and V is TRBV28; a possible D gene is TRBD1 (6 bases). V shed 3 bases and J shed 0 bases, with 15 bases lying between them. The CDR3 is made up of 17 amino acids. CDR1 is MDHEN, CDR2 SYDVKM, per germline.

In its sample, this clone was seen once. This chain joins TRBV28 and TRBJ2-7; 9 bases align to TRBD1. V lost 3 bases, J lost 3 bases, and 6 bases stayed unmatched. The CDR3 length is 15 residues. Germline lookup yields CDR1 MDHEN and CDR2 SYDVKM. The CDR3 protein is CASSLMGQGIYEQYF. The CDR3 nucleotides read TGTGCCAGCAGTTTGATGGGACAGGGTATCTACGAGCAGTACTTC.

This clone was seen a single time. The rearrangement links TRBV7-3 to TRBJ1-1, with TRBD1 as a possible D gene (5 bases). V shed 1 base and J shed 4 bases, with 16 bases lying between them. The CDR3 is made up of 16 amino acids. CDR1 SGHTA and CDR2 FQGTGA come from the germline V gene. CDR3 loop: CASSLRRAGNPTEAFF. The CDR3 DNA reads TGTGCCAGCAGCTTAAGAAGGGCAGGGAACCCCACTGAAGCTTTCTTT. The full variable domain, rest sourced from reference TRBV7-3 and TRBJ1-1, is GAGVSQTPSNKVTEKGKYVELRCDPISGHTALYWYRQSLGQGPEFLIYFQGTGAADDSGLPNDRFFAVRPEGSVSTLKIQRTERGDSAVYLCASSLRRAGNPTEAFFGQGTRLTVV.

The chain's CDR3 is CASRSGTSGRALYTGELFF. The CDR3, as DNA: TGTGCCAGCAGATCCGGGACTAGCGGGAGGGCGTTGTACACCGGGGAGCTGTTTTTT. The chain combines TRBV28 with TRBJ2-2, with TRBD2 matching over 16 bases. After removal of 6 bases from V and 3 bases from J, the junction contained 10 bases not matched to a gene. The CDR3 consists of 19 residues. Germline V gene sequence: CDR1 MDHEN, CDR2 SYDVKM.

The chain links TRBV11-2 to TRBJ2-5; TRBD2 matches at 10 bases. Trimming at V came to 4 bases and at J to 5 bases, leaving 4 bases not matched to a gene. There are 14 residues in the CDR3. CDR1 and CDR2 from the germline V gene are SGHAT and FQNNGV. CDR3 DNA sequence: TGTGCCAGCAGCTCACTAGCGGGATGGGAGACCCAGTACTTC. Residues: CASSSLAGWETQYF. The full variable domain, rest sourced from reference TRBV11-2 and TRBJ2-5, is EAGVAQSPRYKIIEKRQSVAFWCNPISGHATLYWYQQILGQGPKLLIQFQNNGVVDDSQLPKDRFSAERLKGVDSTLKIQPAKLEDSAVYLCASSSLAGWETQYFGPGTRLLVL.

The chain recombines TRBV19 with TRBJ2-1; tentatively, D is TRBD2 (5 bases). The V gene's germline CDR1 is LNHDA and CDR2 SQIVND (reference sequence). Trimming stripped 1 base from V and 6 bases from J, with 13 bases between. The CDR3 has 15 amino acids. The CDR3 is CASSIGGSRANEQFF. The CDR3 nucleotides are TGTGCCAGTAGTATAGGCGGGTCCCGGGCCAATGAGCAGTTCTTC.

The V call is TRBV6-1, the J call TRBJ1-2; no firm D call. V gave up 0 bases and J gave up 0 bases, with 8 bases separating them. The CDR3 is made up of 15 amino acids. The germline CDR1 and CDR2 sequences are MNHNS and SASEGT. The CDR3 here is CASSEALGSNYGYTF. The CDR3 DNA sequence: TGTGCCAGCAGTGAAGCGTTGGGGTCTAACTATGGCTACACCTTC.

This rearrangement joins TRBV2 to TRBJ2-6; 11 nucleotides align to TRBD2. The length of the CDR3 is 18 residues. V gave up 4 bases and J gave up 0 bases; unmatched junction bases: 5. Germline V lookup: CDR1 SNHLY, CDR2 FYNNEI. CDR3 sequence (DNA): TGTGCCAGCAGTGGTCTAGCGGGAGGCAACTCTGGGGCCAACGTCCTGACTTTC. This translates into CASSGLAGGNSGANVLTF.

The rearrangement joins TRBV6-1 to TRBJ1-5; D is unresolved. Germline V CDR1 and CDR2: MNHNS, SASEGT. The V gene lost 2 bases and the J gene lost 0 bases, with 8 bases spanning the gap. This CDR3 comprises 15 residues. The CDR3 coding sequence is TGTGCCAGCAGTGAAAACACCCTTAGCAATCAGCCCCAGCATTTT. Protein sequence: CASSENTLSNQPQHF.

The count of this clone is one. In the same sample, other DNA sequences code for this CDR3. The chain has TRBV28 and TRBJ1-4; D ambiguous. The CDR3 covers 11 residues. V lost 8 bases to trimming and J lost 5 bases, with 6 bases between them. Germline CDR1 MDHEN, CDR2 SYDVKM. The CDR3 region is CASRANEKLFF. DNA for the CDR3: TGTGCCAGCCGCGCGAATGAAAAACTGTTTTTT.

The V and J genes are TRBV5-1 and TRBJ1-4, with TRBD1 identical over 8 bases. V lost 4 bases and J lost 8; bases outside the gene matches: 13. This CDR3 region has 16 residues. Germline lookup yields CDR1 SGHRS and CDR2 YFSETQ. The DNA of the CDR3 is TGCGCCAGCAGCCAAGGTACGGACAGGGCTGGAGAAAAACTGTTTTTT. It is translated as CASSQGTDRAGEKLFF. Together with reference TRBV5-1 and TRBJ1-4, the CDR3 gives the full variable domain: KAGVTQTPRYLIKTRGQQVTLSCSPISGHRSVSWYQQTPGQGLQFLFEYFSETQRNKGNFPGRFSGRQFSNSRSEMNVSTLELGDSALYLCASSQGTDRAGEKLFFGSGTQLSVL.

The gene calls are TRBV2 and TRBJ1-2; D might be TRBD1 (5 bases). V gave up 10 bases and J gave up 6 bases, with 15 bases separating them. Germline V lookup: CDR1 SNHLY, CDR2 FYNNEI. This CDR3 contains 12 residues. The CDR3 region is CAISRQKNGYTF. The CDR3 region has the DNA TGTGCCATTTCCCGACAGAAGAATGGCTACACCTTC.